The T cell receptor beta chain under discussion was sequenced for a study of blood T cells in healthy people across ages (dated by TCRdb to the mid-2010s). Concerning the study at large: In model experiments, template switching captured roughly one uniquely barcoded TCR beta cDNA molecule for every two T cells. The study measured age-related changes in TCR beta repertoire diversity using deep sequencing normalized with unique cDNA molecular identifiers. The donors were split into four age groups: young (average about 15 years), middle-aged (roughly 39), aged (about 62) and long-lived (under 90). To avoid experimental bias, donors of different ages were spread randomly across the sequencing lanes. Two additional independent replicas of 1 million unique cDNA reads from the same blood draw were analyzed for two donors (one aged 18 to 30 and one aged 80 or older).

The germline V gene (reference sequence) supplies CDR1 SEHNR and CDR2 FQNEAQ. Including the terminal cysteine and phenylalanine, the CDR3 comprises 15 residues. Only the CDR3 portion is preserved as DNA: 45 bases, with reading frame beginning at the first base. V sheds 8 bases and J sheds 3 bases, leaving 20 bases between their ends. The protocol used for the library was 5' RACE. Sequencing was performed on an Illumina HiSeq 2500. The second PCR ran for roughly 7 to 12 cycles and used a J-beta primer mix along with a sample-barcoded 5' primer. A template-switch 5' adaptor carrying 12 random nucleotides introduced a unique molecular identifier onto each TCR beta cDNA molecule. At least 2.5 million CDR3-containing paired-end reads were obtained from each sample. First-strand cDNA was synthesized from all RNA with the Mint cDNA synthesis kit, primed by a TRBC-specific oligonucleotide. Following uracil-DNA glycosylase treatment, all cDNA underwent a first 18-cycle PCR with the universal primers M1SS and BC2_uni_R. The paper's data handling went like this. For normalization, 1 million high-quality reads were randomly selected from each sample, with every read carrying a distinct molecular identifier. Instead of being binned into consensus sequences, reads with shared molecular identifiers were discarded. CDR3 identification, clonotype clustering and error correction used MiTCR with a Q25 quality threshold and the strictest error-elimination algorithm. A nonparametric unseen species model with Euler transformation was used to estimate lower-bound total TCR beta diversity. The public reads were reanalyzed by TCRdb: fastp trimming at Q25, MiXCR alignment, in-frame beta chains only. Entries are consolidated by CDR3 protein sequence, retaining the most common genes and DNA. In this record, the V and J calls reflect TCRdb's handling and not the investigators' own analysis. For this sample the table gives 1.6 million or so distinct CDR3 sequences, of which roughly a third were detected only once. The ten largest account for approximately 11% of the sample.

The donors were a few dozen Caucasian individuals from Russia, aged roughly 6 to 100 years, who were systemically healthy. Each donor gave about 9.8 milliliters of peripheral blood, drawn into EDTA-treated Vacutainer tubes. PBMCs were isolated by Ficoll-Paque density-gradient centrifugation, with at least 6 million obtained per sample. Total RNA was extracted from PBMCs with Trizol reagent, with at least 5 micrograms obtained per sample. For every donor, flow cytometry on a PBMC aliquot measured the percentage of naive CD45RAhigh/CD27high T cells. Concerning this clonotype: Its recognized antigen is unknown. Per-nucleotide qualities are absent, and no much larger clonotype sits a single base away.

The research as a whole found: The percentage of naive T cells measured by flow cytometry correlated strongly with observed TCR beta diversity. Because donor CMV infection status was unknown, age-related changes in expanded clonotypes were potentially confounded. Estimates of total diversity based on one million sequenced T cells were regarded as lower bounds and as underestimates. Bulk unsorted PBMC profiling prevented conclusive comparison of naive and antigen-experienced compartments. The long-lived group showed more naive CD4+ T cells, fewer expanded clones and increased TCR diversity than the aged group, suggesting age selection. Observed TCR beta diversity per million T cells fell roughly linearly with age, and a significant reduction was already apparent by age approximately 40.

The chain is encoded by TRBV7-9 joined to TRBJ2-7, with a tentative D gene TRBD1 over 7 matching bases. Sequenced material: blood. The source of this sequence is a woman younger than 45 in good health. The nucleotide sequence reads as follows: TGTGCCAGCGGAGGGGCGGGACAGCAGAGCTACGAGCAGTACTTC. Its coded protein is CASGGAGQQSYEQYF.